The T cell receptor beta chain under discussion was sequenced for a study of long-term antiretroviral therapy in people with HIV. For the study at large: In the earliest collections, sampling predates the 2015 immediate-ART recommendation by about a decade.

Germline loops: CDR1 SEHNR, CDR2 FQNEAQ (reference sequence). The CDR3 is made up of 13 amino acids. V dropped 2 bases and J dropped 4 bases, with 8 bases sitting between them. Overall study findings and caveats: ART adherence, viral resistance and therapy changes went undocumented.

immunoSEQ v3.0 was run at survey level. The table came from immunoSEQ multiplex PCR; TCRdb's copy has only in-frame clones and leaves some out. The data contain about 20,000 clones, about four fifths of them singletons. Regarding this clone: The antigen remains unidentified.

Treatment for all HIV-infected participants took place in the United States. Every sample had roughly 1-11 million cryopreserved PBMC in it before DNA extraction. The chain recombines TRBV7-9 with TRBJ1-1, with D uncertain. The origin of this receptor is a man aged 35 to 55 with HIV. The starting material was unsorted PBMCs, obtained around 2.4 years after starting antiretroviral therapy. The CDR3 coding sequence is TGTGCCAGCAGCTTAACAACTACCACTGAAGCTTTCTTT. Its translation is CASSLTTTTEAFF.